The 27 T cell receptor beta chains reported below all come from one sample, sequenced in a study of response to subunit inactivated influenza vaccine. MiXCR was run by TCRdb on the RT-PCR reads, yielding one entry per CDR3 protein. Altogether 500,000 to 600,000 distinct CDR3 sequences are present, around 11% being singletons, with the ten largest covering roughly 10%. The specimen was PBMCs from blood, collected on the day of vaccination. All receptors derive from a man aged 45-65 years who received an inactivated influenza vaccine.

This clonotype showed up just a few times. The chain carries TRBV11-2 and TRBJ2-3, with 9 bases that match TRBD2. Germline lookup yields CDR1 SGHAT and CDR2 FQNNGV. The CDR3 is made up of 17 amino acids. V shed 2 bases, J shed 0 bases, and the junction held 6 bases outside the gene matches. Written as DNA, the CDR3 is TGTGCCAGCAGCTTAACGGGACTAGCCCCTAGCACAGATACGCAGTATTTT. Protein: CASSLTGLAPSTDTQYF.

In DNA, the CDR3 is TGTGCCAGCTCACCAATTTGGACAGAGTCCCAAGAGACCCAGTACTTC. It translates to CASSPIWTESQETQYF. The V gene is TRBV18, the J gene TRBJ2-5, with D maybe TRBD1 (6 bases). Trimming shortened V by 2 bases and J by 1 base, and 14 bases separated the two germline ends. The CDR3 sequence is 16 residues long. Germline V gives CDR1 KGHSH, CDR2 LQKENI.

As concerns this clonotype: This sequence may be a read error, since a much larger clone differs from it by one base. The chain recombines TRBV12-3 or TRBV12-4 with TRBJ2-1, with D possibly TRBD1 on 6 matching bases. The CDR3 totals 14 residues. CDR3 sequence: CASSSPGTYIEQFF. CDR3 in DNA: TGTGCCAGCTCTTCCCCTGGGACATACATTGAGCAGTTCTTC.

This clonotype was observed a handful of times. The rearrangement links TRBV3-1 to TRBJ2-3; no clear D gene. Germline CDR1 is LGHDT and CDR2 is YNNKEL (reference sequence). V shed 0 bases and J shed 3 bases, with 7 bases lying between them. The CDR3 extends over 14 amino acids. The CDR3, as DNA: TGTGCCAGCAGCCAAGAGGAGAGAACAGATACGCAGTATTTT. This sequence encodes CASSQEERTDTQYF.

This clonotype was found many times. The rearrangement links TRBV6-5 to TRBJ2-7; D is unclear. Trimming took 0 bases from V and 2 from J, leaving 5 bases between them. Germline lookup yields CDR1 MNHEY and CDR2 SVGAGI. CDR3 length: 13 amino acids. The CDR3 reads CASSYSGAYEQYF. The CDR3 region has the DNA TGTGCCAGCAGTTACTCGGGTGCCTACGAGCAGTACTTC.

This clonotype was observed a handful of times. The CDR3 reads CASSLSFGGGQPQHF. As DNA, the CDR3 is TGTGCCAGCAGCTTATCTTTTGGGGGTGGCCAGCCCCAGCATTTT. The V and J genes are TRBV7-2 and TRBJ1-5; D is perhaps TRBD1 (5 bases). CDR1 is SGHTA, CDR2 FQGNSA, per germline. Trimming took off 2 bases at V and 7 bases at J, with 15 bases between the two ends. The CDR3 consists of 15 residues.

The table lists this clonotype with a few counts. The rearrangement joins TRBV2 to TRBJ1-5; 7 positions match TRBD1. Germline V gene sequence: CDR1 SNHLY, CDR2 FYNNEI. Trimming at V came to 6 bases and at J to 6 bases, leaving 5 bases not matched to a gene. This CDR3 region has 13 residues. CDR3 sequence reads: CASRKTGVQPQHF. As DNA, the CDR3 is TGTGCCAGCAGAAAAACAGGGGTTCAGCCCCAGCATTTT.

The chain is built from TRBV7-2 and TRBJ2-7, with D hard to call. V was shortened by 5 bases and J by 0 bases, with 8 bases between the two germline ends. CDR3 length: 13 amino acids. Germline V lookup: CDR1 SGHTA, CDR2 FQGNSA. The CDR3 region has the DNA TGTGCCAGCAGCGCAGTCCCCTCCTACGAGCAGTACTTC. Protein sequence: CASSAVPSYEQYF. Supplemented by reference TRBV7-2 and TRBJ2-7, the full variable domain reads GAGVSQSPSNKVTEKGKDVELRCDPISGHTALYWYRQSLGQGLEFLIYFQGNSAPDKSGLPSDRFSAERTGGSVSTLTIQRTQQEDSAVYLCASSAVPSYEQYFGPGTRLTVT.

J is TRBJ2-7 and V is TRBV4-2, with 8 bases that match TRBD1. CDR1 is LGHNA and CDR2 is YNFKEQ in the germline V gene. The CDR3 loop spans 14 amino acids. V was clipped by 1 base and J by 4 bases; unmatched bases: 3. The CDR3 here is CASSQVQGEYEQYF. CDR3 nucleotide sequence: TGTGCCAGCAGCCAAGTACAGGGGGAGTACGAGCAGTACTTC.

This clonotype showed up just a few times. V usage is TRBV6-2 or TRBV6-3 and J usage is TRBJ2-2; D unclear. Germline CDR1 reads MNHEY; CDR2 reads SVGEGT. V gave up 5 bases and J gave up 6 bases, with 19 bases separating them. This CDR3 comprises 16 residues. The CDR3 DNA reads as TGTGCCAGCAGTCCTAACCTGATACGGGTTTCCGGGGAGCTGTTTTTT. Translation gives CASSPNLIRVSGELFF.

This clonotype was found many times. The chain carries TRBV11-2 and TRBJ2-7; TRBD2 might be the D (5 bases). The germline gives CDR1 SGHAT, CDR2 FQNNGV. V lost 3 bases, J lost 3 bases, and 9 bases lay in between. The CDR3 runs 13 residues. The CDR3: CASSLRTSYEQYF. In DNA form, the CDR3 reads TGTGCCAGCAGCTTGCGTACTAGCTACGAGCAGTACTTC.

This clonotype was recorded at least ten times. The chain links TRBV9 to TRBJ2-1; D ambiguous. Germline CDR1 reads SGDLS; CDR2 reads YYNGEE. The CDR3 contains 14 residues. Trimming pared 0 bases from V and 4 bases from J, leaving 8 bases between. Here the CDR3 reads CASSVGGVYNEQFF. The CDR3 DNA is TGTGCCAGCAGCGTAGGTGGAGTATACAATGAGCAGTTCTTC.

This clonotype was picked up a small number of times. V usage is TRBV7-2 and J usage is TRBJ2-7; weak D call: TRBD1 (6 bases). The CDR3 runs 13 residues. The V gene's germline CDR1 is SGHTA and CDR2 FQGNSA. The germline V and J ends were trimmed by 5 bases and 6 bases, with 14 bases remaining between them. The CDR3 is CASSRQARSEQYF. As DNA, the CDR3 is TGTGCCAGCAGCAGACAGGCGAGAAGCGAGCAGTACTTC.

This clonotype occurred a few times. This chain connects TRBV2 to TRBJ2-7; the D is unclear. The V end lost 5 bases, the J end lost 0 bases, and 11 bases lay between the germline ends. The CDR3 is 14 amino acids. Per germline, CDR1 SNHLY and CDR2 FYNNEI. CDR3 sequence: CASSPFMLSYEQYF. The CDR3 nucleotides read TGTGCCAGCAGTCCCTTTATGCTCTCCTACGAGCAGTACTTC.

V is TRBV4-1 and J is TRBJ2-1, with TRBD2 matching over 8 bases. Trimming cost V 4 bases and J 8 bases; bases outside gene matches: 10. The CDR3 has 15 amino acids. Germline V gene sequence: CDR1 MGHRA, CDR2 YSYEKL. DNA of the CDR3: TGCGCCAGCAGCCGCCCGAGCGGGGGTAAGGATGAGCAGTTCTTC. Protein sequence: CASSRPSGGKDEQFF.

This clonotype was counted only a few times. The chain carries TRBV28 and TRBJ2-7, with D perhaps being TRBD1 or TRBD2 (5 bases each). Trimming took 6 bases from V and 2 from J, leaving 26 bases between them. CDR3 size: 18 residues. CDR1 is MDHEN and CDR2 is SYDVKM in the germline V gene. The CDR3 here is CASSEARGGYRGAYEQYF. The CDR3 nucleotides read TGTGCCAGCAGCGAGGCGAGGGGTGGATACCGTGGCGCCTACGAGCAGTACTTC.

This clonotype has just a few counts. The chain is built from TRBV6-2 or TRBV6-3 and TRBJ2-5, with D hard to call. This CDR3 spans 14 amino acids. Deletions cut 2 bases from V and 5 bases from J, with 12 bases between. Germline CDR1 and CDR2: MNHEY and SVGEGT. CDR3 bases: TGTGCCAGCAGTTACCCCTGGCTAGGTGAGACCCAGTACTTC. This translates into CASSYPWLGETQYF.

The V call is TRBV20-1, the J call TRBJ2-7; D possibly corresponds to TRBD2 (5 bases). There are 15 residues in the CDR3. The germline CDR1 and CDR2 sequences are DFQATT and SNEGSKA (reference sequence). Between the trimmed V and J ends, which lost 6 bases and 2 bases, there was a span of 20 bases. This CDR3 reads CSASIFRTATYEQYF. CDR3 DNA sequence: TGCAGTGCCAGCATTTTTAGGACTGCGACCTACGAGCAGTACTTC.

This clonotype was observed a few times. V is TRBV29-1 and J is TRBJ2-6, with D possibly TRBD1 on 6 matching bases. The germline CDR1 and CDR2 sequences are SQVTM and ANQGSEA. The V and J ends lost 5 bases and 1 base respectively, with 9 bases between them. The CDR3 extends over 14 amino acids. The CDR3 spells CSVRQESGANVLTF. The CDR3, as DNA: TGCAGCGTTAGACAGGAATCTGGGGCCAACGTCCTGACTTTC.

This clonotype occurred many times. The J gene is TRBJ2-3, the V gene TRBV12-3 or TRBV12-4; D is unresolved. The CDR3 length is 12 residues. V was shortened by 5 bases and J by 14 bases, with 17 bases between the two germline ends. CDR3 loop: CASSNDSFPPYF. The CDR3 DNA sequence: TGTGCCAGCAGTAACGACTCCTTCCCCCCGTATTTT.

The chain uses TRBV6-5 and TRBJ2-1; 8 bases agree with TRBD2. Germline V CDR1 and CDR2: MNHEY, SVGAGI. This CDR3 region has 16 residues. The V gene end was trimmed by 0 bases and the J gene end by 4 bases; junction bases not matched to a gene: 5. CDR3 protein: CASSYSMAGGYNEQFF. Here the CDR3 DNA reads TGTGCCAGCAGTTACTCGATGGCGGGGGGATACAATGAGCAGTTCTTC.

The genes are TRBV20-1 and TRBJ2-7; D gene unclear. Per germline, CDR1 DFQATT and CDR2 SNEGSKA (reference sequence). V was pared by 3 bases and J by 3 bases, with 9 bases between. The CDR3 has 12 residues. In DNA form, the CDR3 reads TGCAGTGCTAGGGTCGGAAACTACGAGCAGTACTTC. This gives the protein CSARVGNYEQYF.

This clonotype has more than one count but fewer than ten. The chain has TRBV29-1 and TRBJ2-7; D perhaps matches TRBD1 (6 bases). The length of the CDR3 is 13 residues. Trimming removed 1 base from V and 4 bases from J, with 11 bases in between. Germline V CDR1 and CDR2: SQVTM, ANQGSEA. CDR3 amino acids: CSVEVLDSYEQYF. The CDR3 DNA reads TGCAGCGTTGAAGTCCTGGACAGTTACGAGCAGTACTTC.

Regarding this clonotype: The junction departs from germline at one end; a sequencing error may be responsible. The chain employs TRBV2 and TRBJ2-7; 9 bases match TRBD2. This CDR3 region has 14 residues. The germline CDR1 and CDR2 sequences are SNHLY and FYNNEI. CDR3 residues: CASRPGLAAYERYF. In DNA, the CDR3 is TGTGCCAGCAGACCGGGACTAGCAGCCTACGAGCGGTACTTC.

At least ten counts were recorded for this clonotype. This chain links TRBV12-3 or TRBV12-4 with TRBJ2-6; no clear D. The CDR3 is 13 residues long. The V gene lost 9 bases and the J gene lost 3 bases, with 9 bases spanning the gap. The DNA of the CDR3 is TGTGCCAGACCTGAGGATGGGGCCAACGTCCTGACTTTC. Its protein is CARPEDGANVLTF.

The chain combines TRBV6-2 or TRBV6-3 with TRBJ1-1; TRBD1 agrees at 8 bases. Trimming cost V 1 base and J 3 bases; bases outside gene matches: 7. Germline V gene sequence: CDR1 MNHEY, CDR2 SVGEGT. The CDR3 runs to 16 residues. The CDR3 sequence is CASSYYPGGPDTEAFF. The CDR3 bases are TGTGCCAGCAGTTACTATCCAGGGGGCCCCGACACTGAAGCTTTCTTT.

This clonotype was counted between two and nine times. The chain recombines TRBV15 with TRBJ2-2; D unclear. CDR3 size: 14 residues. In germline, CDR1 is LNHNV, CDR2 YYDKDF (reference sequence). V lost 0 bases, J lost 5 bases, and 7 bases lay in between. CDR3 protein: CATSRDLETGELFF. For the CDR3, the DNA is TGTGCCACCAGCAGAGATCTGGAAACCGGGGAGCTGTTTTTT.